These T cell receptor beta chains were read from a single sample in a study of naive and memory T cell subsets. Each CDR3 protein gets one entry after TCRdb re-called the UMI-ligation and nested PCR reads with MiXCR. The sample includes around 160,000 distinct CDR3 sequences, over 15% of them seen just once. Specimen: naive CD4+ T cells from blood. Source of these receptors: a human donor in good health. Both conserved end residues are part of each CDR3. Each record gives: clone size, D gene, V gene, J gene, CDR3 DNA, CDR3 protein. The D gene is left open where the match is weak. Rows may omit the clone size; those that give it use once, few, many or a size class.

>-|TRBD1|TRBV18|TRBJ1-4
TGTGCCAGCTCCCCCCTCCGGGACAGGCTCTCTGAAAAACTGTTTTTT
CASSPLRDRLSEKLFF
>once|-|TRBV6-4|TRBJ1-5
TGTGCCAGCAGAGACCTATGCAGAGGGCAGCCCCAGCATTTT
CASRDLCRGQPQHF
>-|TRBD1|TRBV10-2|TRBJ2-7
TGCGCCAGCAGTGAGTATTACGGGACAGCCTACGAGCAGTACTTC
CASSEYYGTAYEQYF
>-|TRBD1|TRBV6-5|TRBJ2-7
TGTGCCAGCAGCCGTGATCGGACAGGGCAGCAGTACTTC
CASSRDRTGQQYF
>-|TRBD1|TRBV6-6|TRBJ2-5
TGTGCCAGCAGACCGGGACAGGGGGCTGGAGAGACCCAGTACTTC
CASRPGQGAGETQYF
>-|-|TRBV20-1|TRBJ1-5
TGCAGTGCTAGAGAAGGGAATAGCAATCAGCCCCAGCATTTT
CSAREGNSNQPQHF
>-|TRBD2|TRBV28|TRBJ2-7
TGTGCCAGCAGTACTATAGCGGGGATATACTACGAGCAGTACTTC
CASSTIAGIYYEQYF
>-|TRBD1|TRBV28|TRBJ2-3
TGTGCCAGCAGTTCGGGACAGGGGCCAGATACGCAGTATTTT
CASSSGQGPDTQYF
>-|-|TRBV30|TRBJ1-1
TGTGCCTGGAGCCCGGAGGGTTTCTTT
CAWSPEGFF
>-|TRBD1|TRBV24-1|TRBJ2-5
TGTGCCACCACCCGGGACAGAAACCAAGAGACCCAGTACTTC
CATTRDRNQETQYF
>-|-|TRBV5-1|TRBJ2-7
TGCCCCAGCAGCCAAAACCCCCCCAACTACGAGCAGTACTTC
CPSSQNPPNYEQYF
>-|-|TRBV5-1|TRBJ2-7
TGCGCCAGCAGCTTGGGTAGTACAGGCGCCTACGAGCAGTACTTC
CASSLGSTGAYEQYF
>-|TRBD1|TRBV7-2|TRBJ2-1
TGTGCCAGCAGCTACTACAGGGGTAACTCCTACAATGAGCAGTTCTTC
CASSYYRGNSYNEQFF
>few|-|TRBV7-2|TRBJ1-4
TGTGCCAGCAGCTTAGGTCGTTCCGGGACATTTCGGAATGAAAAACTGTTTTTT
CASSLGRSGTFRNEKLFF
>-|TRBD2|TRBV19|TRBJ2-1
TGTGCCAGTAGTATTGGGACTAGTTCCCACAATGAGCAGTTCTTC
CASSIGTSSHNEQFF
>few|-|TRBV18|TRBJ2-3
TGTGCCAGCTCACCACTACCGATAATGAGCACAGATACGCAGTATTTT
CASSPLPIMSTDTQYF
>-|-|TRBV5-1|TRBJ1-1
TGCGCCAGCAGCTTTGGGGGTCGGGGGTCGACTGAAGCTTTCTTT
CASSFGGRGSTEAFF
>-|TRBD2|TRBV7-2|TRBJ2-1
TGTGCCAGCAGCTCAGAAAGCGGGAGCTCCTACAATGAGCAGTTCTTC
CASSSESGSSYNEQFF
>-|-|TRBV12-3/TRBV12-4|TRBJ1-1
TGTGCCAGCGTAGGCCGGGCTTTCGCCACTGAAGCTTTCTTT
CASVGRAFATEAFF
>-|-|TRBV18|TRBJ2-7
TGTGCCAGCTCACCAGCCGGGATATACGAGCAGTACTTC
CASSPAGIYEQYF
>-|TRBD1|TRBV10-3|TRBJ2-7
TGTGCCATCAATCCGGGACAGGGGGCACACGAGCAGTACTTC
CAINPGQGAHEQYF
>few|-|TRBV5-1|TRBJ2-1
TGCGCCAGCAGCTTGGCCCCGACTAGTAATGAGCAGTTCTTC
CASSLAPTSNEQFF
>many|TRBD1|TRBV4-1|TRBJ2-1
TGCGCCAGCAGCCGGACAGGGGAGGACAATGAGCAGTTCTTC
CASSRTGEDNEQFF
>-|TRBD2|TRBV6-6|TRBJ2-1
TGTGCCAGCAGTTATACTCGGGGGGAGAGCGGCAATGAGCAGTTCTTC
CASSYTRGESGNEQFF
>-|-|TRBV7-2|TRBJ1-1
TGTGCCAGCAACCTAGCCCTTACCTACACTGAAGCTTTCTTT
CASNLALTYTEAFF
>few|TRBD2|TRBV27|TRBJ2-1
TGTGCCAGCAGTTCTGCTAGCGGGACCACCTACAATGAGCAGTTCTTC
CASSSASGTTYNEQFF
>few|-|TRBV7-4|TRBJ1-2
TGTGCCAGCAGCCTAACAGGGTACTATGGCTACACCTTC
CASSLTGYYGYTF
>few|-|TRBV4-2|TRBJ2-1
TGTGCCAGCAGCCAAGAATCGAAGGCGGTGAGCTCCAATGAGCAGTTCTTC
CASSQESKAVSSNEQFF
>-|-|TRBV29-1|TRBJ2-1
TGCAGCGGGGGAGACCTAATAACCTCCTCCTACAATGAGCAGTTCTTC
CSGGDLITSSYNEQFF
>-|-|TRBV5-5|TRBJ2-1
TGTGCCAGTGTAGCAGTTGGGGGCCAATACAATGAGCAGTTCTTC
CASVAVGGQYNEQFF
>few|-|TRBV5-1|TRBJ2-7
TGCGCCAGCAGCTGGGACCAGCGGTACTCCTACGAGCAGTACTTC
CASSWDQRYSYEQYF
>many|TRBD1|TRBV29-1|TRBJ2-7
TGCAGCGTTGAAGAGGACAGGGCCGGCTCCTACGAGCAGTACTTC
CSVEEDRAGSYEQYF
>few|-|TRBV24-1|TRBJ2-1
TGTGCCACCAGTGATGGGGGCTACAATGAGCAGTTCTTC
CATSDGGYNEQFF
>few|-|TRBV10-3|TRBJ1-3
TGTGCCATCAGGGACCCTACAGGGAGCTCTGGAAACACCATATATTTT
CAIRDPTGSSGNTIYF
>-|-|TRBV2|TRBJ1-1
TGTGCCAGCAGTGAAAGGTGGCCCCAGGGCACTGAAGCTTTCTTT
CASSERWPQGTEAFF
>once|-|TRBV10-3|TRBJ2-1
TGTGCCATCAGTGAGTCAGGCAGGGTGGGGCAGTTCTTC
CAISESGRVGQFF
>few|-|TRBV4-1|TRBJ1-1
TGCGCCAGCAGCCAACGATGGGACGACCCGAACACTGAAGCTTTCTTT
CASSQRWDDPNTEAFF
>-|-|TRBV20-1|TRBJ1-5
TGCAGTGCTAGCGGGGGGCCTGGCAATCAGCCCCAGCATTTT
CSASGGPGNQPQHF
>-|TRBD1|TRBV7-2|TRBJ2-7
TGTGCCAGCAGGGGGACAGGGACCGGGGGGGAGCAGTACTTC
CASRGTGTGGEQYF
>-|TRBD2|TRBV2|TRBJ2-7
TGTGCCAGCAGTGCTAGCGGGATAGTTTACGAGCAGTACTTC
CASSASGIVYEQYF
>-|TRBD2|TRBV19|TRBJ2-7
TGTGCCAGTAGTAATCCGGGAGGCCTCTACGAGCAGTACTTC
CASSNPGGLYEQYF
>-|TRBD2|TRBV29-1|TRBJ2-5
TGCAGCGCTTCGACTAGCGGGGATCAAGAGACCCAGTACTTC
CSASTSGDQETQYF
>few|-|TRBV6-2/TRBV6-3|TRBJ2-5
TGTGCCAGCAGTTACGGGGGATCAGCTAGTCAAGAGACCCAGTACTTC
CASSYGGSASQETQYF
>few|-|TRBV11-2|TRBJ2-5
TGTGCCAGCAGCGCAAGGCGCAGCCAAGAGACCCAGTACTTC
CASSARRSQETQYF
>few|-|TRBV20-1|TRBJ2-7
TGCAGTGCTGGGGGGGCAGCTGGAACCTACGAGCAGTACTTC
CSAGGAAGTYEQYF